The rows below give T cell receptor beta chains drawn from one sample of a study of shared clonotypes between healthy human individuals. Data came from immunoSEQ multiplex PCR; TCRdb stores just in-frame clones and leaves some out. The data contain 2 million to 2.5 million clones, approximately 94% of them seen just once; the ten biggest clones take up 0.9% to 1.3%. Sequencing was carried out using naive CD8+ T cells sorted from blood. The receptor set was obtained from a man aged 18 to 29 in good health. Both conserved end residues are part of each CDR3. The D gene is left open where the match is weak. Only part of the rows carry a size: once, few, many, or a class if the clone is expanded.

V gene	J gene	D gene	clone size	CDR3 protein	CDR3 DNA
TRBV5-1	TRBJ1-1	-	once	CASSLALSDTEAFF	TGCGCCAGCAGCTTGGCCCTTTCAGACACTGAAGCTTTCTTT
TRBV5-1	TRBJ1-2	-	-	CASSFGDGYTF	TGCGCCAGCAGCTTCGGGGACGGCTACACCTTC
TRBV7-8	TRBJ2-1	TRBD2	-	CASSLGLAGGVYNEQFF	TGTGCCAGCAGCCTCGGACTAGCGGGAGGGGTTTACAATGAGCAGTTCTTC
TRBV28	TRBJ1-1	-	-	CASSLLDMSGTEAFF	TGTGCCAGCAGTTTACTCGACATGAGCGGGACTGAAGCTTTCTTT
TRBV9	TRBJ2-2	TRBD1	-	CASSSPGGWDTGELFF	TGTGCCAGCAGCAGTCCAGGGGGCTGGGACACCGGGGAGCTGTTTTTT
TRBV6-5	TRBJ1-2	TRBD1	-	CASSPGQGDGYTF	TGTGCCAGCAGCCCGGGACAGGGAGATGGCTACACCTTC
TRBV5-4	TRBJ2-1	-	once	CASSWSSQGNEQFF	TGTGCCAGCAGCTGGTCTTCCCAGGGAAATGAGCAGTTCTTC
TRBV7-2	TRBJ1-5	-	few	CASANQPQHF	TGTGCCAGCGCGAATCAGCCCCAGCATTTT
TRBV9	TRBJ2-1	TRBD1	-	CASSRKSAGTGGNNEQFF	TGTGCCAGCAGCCGAAAGTCGGCCGGGACAGGGGGGAACAATGAGCAGTTCTTC
TRBV18	TRBJ2-7	-	-	CASSPQGRDEQYF	TGTGCCAGCTCACCGCAGGGAAGGGACGAGCAGTACTTC
TRBV7-6	TRBJ2-7	-	-	CASSYDGGEQYF	TGTGCCAGCAGCTACGATGGGGGGGAGCAGTACTTC
TRBV4-1	TRBJ1-1	-	-	CASSPLLGAADTEAFF	TGCGCCAGCAGCCCATTATTAGGGGCCGCGGACACTGAAGCTTTCTTT
TRBV28	TRBJ2-1	-	-	CASSYSQGLWSYEQFF	TGTGCCAGCAGTTACTCTCAAGGATTGTGGAGCTATGAGCAGTTCTTC
TRBV7-9	TRBJ2-7	-	-	CASRAGDNSYEQYF	TGTGCCAGCAGGGCCGGGGACAACTCCTACGAGCAGTACTTC
TRBV10-2	TRBJ2-7	-	-	CASKSSYEQYF	TGCGCCAGCAAGAGTAGCTACGAGCAGTACTTC
TRBV5-6	TRBJ2-5	TRBD2	-	CASSLEASGGWWETQYF	TGTGCCAGCAGCTTGGAAGCTAGCGGGGGATGGTGGGAGACCCAGTACTTC
TRBV6-6	TRBJ2-7	TRBD1	once	CASSYELGQGSYEQYF	TGTGCCAGCAGCTACGAACTCGGACAGGGGTCCTACGAGCAGTACTTC
TRBV5-1	TRBJ2-7	-	-	CASSSYSMGSSYEQYF	TGCGCCAGCAGCTCTTACTCGATGGGAAGCTCCTACGAGCAGTACTTC
TRBV11-2	TRBJ2-3	-	-	CASSLGWDTQYF	TGTGCCAGCAGCTTAGGGTGGGATACGCAGTATTTT
TRBV29-1	TRBJ1-1	-	-	CSVSGEMNTEAFF	TGCAGCGTTTCAGGAGAGATGAACACTGAAGCTTTCTTT
TRBV29-1	TRBJ2-7	TRBD1	once	CSVSSVTGVGQYF	TGCAGCGTGTCTTCCGTGACAGGGGTCGGGCAGTACTTC
TRBV27	TRBJ2-5	-	-	CASSLSSWATQYF	TGTGCCAGCAGTTTATCTTCGTGGGCGACCCAGTACTTC
TRBV5-5	TRBJ2-7	-	-	CASSPELYEQYF	TGTGCCAGCAGCCCAGAACTCTACGAGCAGTACTTC
TRBV5-6	TRBJ2-3	TRBD2	once	CASSLESSGRSPDTQYF	TGTGCCAGCAGCTTGGAGTCTAGCGGGAGATCGCCAGATACGCAGTATTTT
TRBV6-1	TRBJ2-1	-	-	CASSEWAGRFGQFF	TGTGCCAGCAGTGAATGGGCAGGGAGGTTCGGACAGTTCTTC
TRBV29-1	TRBJ1-1	TRBD1	-	CSVLAGGLGTEAFF	TGCAGCGTGCTGGCAGGGGGCTTGGGCACTGAAGCTTTCTTT
TRBV27	TRBJ2-1	-	-	CASTQGTNEQFF	TGTGCCAGCACACAGGGCACCAATGAGCAGTTCTTC
TRBV11-3	TRBJ2-2	TRBD2	-	CASSLLAGVISGELFF	TGTGCCAGCAGCCTCCTAGCGGGGGTTATTTCTGGGGAGCTGTTTTTT
TRBV27	TRBJ2-7	TRBD2	-	CASSPLGGEQYF	TGTGCCAGCAGCCCACTCGGGGGGGAGCAGTACTTC
TRBV4-3	TRBJ2-4	TRBD2	few	CASSQELAGGLQYF	TGCGCCAGCAGCCAAGAACTAGCGGGAGGTCTTCAGTACTTC
TRBV4-1	TRBJ2-2	-	once	CASSQDLEPGELFF	TGCGCCAGCAGCCAGGACCTAGAACCCGGGGAGCTGTTTTTT
TRBV27	TRBJ2-7	-	-	CASSWDGNSYEQYF	TGTGCCAGCAGTTGGGACGGGAACTCCTACGAGCAGTACTTC
TRBV7-7	TRBJ2-3	-	-	CASSHTDTQYF	TGTGCTAGCAGCCACACAGATACGCAGTATTTT
TRBV6-1	TRBJ2-3	TRBD2	-	CASSARLAGGREDTQYF	TGTGCCAGCAGTGCCCGACTAGCGGGGGGCCGGGAAGATACGCAGTATTTT
TRBV9	TRBJ2-7	TRBD1	-	CASSLGGTGEPYEQYF	TGTGCCAGCAGCCTCGGGGGGACAGGGGAACCCTACGAGCAGTACTTC
TRBV27	TRBJ2-2	-	-	CASAVISVQGTGELFF	TGTGCCAGCGCCGTGATCTCGGTGCAGGGCACCGGGGAGCTGTTTTTT
TRBV30	TRBJ2-3	-	-	CAWSVGPWDTQYF	TGTGCCTGGAGTGTCGGACCTTGGGATACGCAGTATTTT
TRBV7-9	TRBJ1-2	-	-	CASSLEVYGYTF	TGTGCCAGCAGCTTAGAGGTGTATGGCTACACCTTC
TRBV13	TRBJ1-3	TRBD1	-	CASSPETGSIGNTIYF	TGTGCCAGCAGCCCAGAGACAGGGTCTATTGGAAACACCATATATTTT
TRBV7-9	TRBJ1-2	TRBD1	once	CASSLEQGAMVNYGYTF	TGTGCCAGCAGCTTAGAACAGGGGGCGATGGTCAACTATGGCTACACCTTC
TRBV5-6	TRBJ2-7	-	-	CASSPLARELYEQYF	TGTGCCAGCAGCCCCCTAGCGAGAGAACTCTACGAGCAGTACTTC
TRBV15	TRBJ2-7	-	-	CATSRDPQVSSYEQYF	TGTGCCACCAGCAGAGATCCCCAGGTGAGCTCCTACGAGCAGTACTTC
TRBV5-1	TRBJ2-6	-	once	CASSLERSGANVLTF	TGCGCCAGCAGCTTGGAACGGTCTGGGGCCAACGTCCTGACTTTC
TRBV30	TRBJ2-3	-	-	CAWNPTANTDTQYF	TGTGCCTGGAATCCGACAGCTAACACAGATACGCAGTATTTT
TRBV5-6	TRBJ2-7	-	-	CASSPDQSYEQYF	TGTGCCAGCAGCCCCGACCAGAGCTACGAGCAGTACTTC
TRBV10-3	TRBJ2-7	-	-	CAIGSGEGYEQYF	TGTGCCATTGGGTCAGGGGAGGGCTACGAGCAGTACTTC
TRBV11-3	TRBJ2-3	-	-	CASSLAPPNTQYF	TGTGCCAGCAGCTTGGCCCCTCCAAATACGCAGTATTTT
TRBV5-1	TRBJ2-5	-	-	CASSSWTSQETQYF	TGCGCCAGCAGCTCTTGGACAAGTCAAGAGACCCAGTACTTC
TRBV7-9	TRBJ2-7	TRBD1	-	CASSPRGGQGAYEQYF	TGTGCCAGCAGCCCAAGAGGGGGACAGGGGGCCTACGAGCAGTACTTC
TRBV6-5	TRBJ1-2	-	-	CASANYGYTF	TGTGCCAGCGCCAACTATGGCTACACCTTC
TRBV6-1	TRBJ2-5	TRBD2	-	CASSDLAGGPQETQYF	TGTGCCAGCAGTGATTTGGCGGGGGGGCCGCAAGAGACCCAGTACTTC
TRBV19	TRBJ2-1	-	-	CASSIFSYNEQFF	TGTGCCAGTAGTATATTTTCCTACAATGAGCAGTTCTTC
TRBV7-2	TRBJ2-3	TRBD2	-	CASSFPASYSGTGTDTQYF	TGTGCCAGCAGCTTCCCCGCGTCGTATAGCGGGACGGGCACAGATACGCAGTATTTT
TRBV25-1	TRBJ2-1	TRBD2	-	CASSEYGGVDSEQFF	TGTGCCAGCAGTGAATACGGGGGGGTCGACAGTGAGCAGTTCTTC